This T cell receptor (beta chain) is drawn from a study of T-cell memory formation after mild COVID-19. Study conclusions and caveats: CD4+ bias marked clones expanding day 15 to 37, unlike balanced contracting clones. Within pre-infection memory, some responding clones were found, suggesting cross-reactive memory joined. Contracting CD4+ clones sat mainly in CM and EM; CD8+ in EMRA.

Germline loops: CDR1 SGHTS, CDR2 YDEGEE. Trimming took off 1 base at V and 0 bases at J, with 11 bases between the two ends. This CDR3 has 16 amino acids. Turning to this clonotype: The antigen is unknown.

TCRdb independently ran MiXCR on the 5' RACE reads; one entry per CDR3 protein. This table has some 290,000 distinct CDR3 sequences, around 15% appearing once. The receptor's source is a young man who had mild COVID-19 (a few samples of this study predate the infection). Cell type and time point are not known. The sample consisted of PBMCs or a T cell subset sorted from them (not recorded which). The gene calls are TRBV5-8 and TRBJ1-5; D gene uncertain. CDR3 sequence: CASSLWAGSSNQPQHF. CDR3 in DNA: TGTGCCAGCAGCTTGTGGGCAGGTTCTAGCAATCAGCCCCAGCATTTT.